Each of the 32 T cell receptor beta chains below was sequenced from the same sample in a study of blood T cells in healthy people across ages. Primers used in a second PCR of roughly 7 to 11 cycles were a sample-barcoded 5' primer and a J-beta primer mix. TCRdb ran MiXCR on the 5' RACE reads and lists one entry per CDR3 protein. The sample has hundreds of thousands of distinct CDR3 sequences; 35% to 50% are singletons. The sequenced sample was blood. The receptor source for this set is a man older than 75 in good health.

V usage is TRBV6-2 or TRBV6-3 and J usage is TRBJ1-5, with D hard to call. The V end was cut by 0 bases, the J end by 8 bases, with 14 bases between. Germline CDR1 is MNHEY and CDR2 is SVGEGT. The CDR3 is 15 residues long. CDR3 DNA: TGTGCCAGCAGTTACTCGATCCGGGGTAGGGAGCCCCAGCATTTT. Its translation is CASSYSIRGREPQHF.

This chain joins TRBV20-1 and TRBJ2-7; weak D call: TRBD2 (5 bases). Germline V gene sequence: CDR1 DFQATT, CDR2 SNEGSKA (reference sequence). Trimming pared 5 bases from V and 2 bases from J, leaving 16 bases between. CDR3 length: 14 residues. CDR3 sequence reads: CSARSLDFAYEQYF. In nucleotides, the CDR3 is TGCAGTGCTCGCTCCTTGGACTTCGCCTACGAGCAGTACTTC.

The gene calls are TRBV10-3 and TRBJ2-5; TRBD1 matches at 9 bases. Germline lookup yields CDR1 ENHRY and CDR2 SYGVKD. The CDR3 is made up of 15 amino acids. Trimming at V came to 4 bases and at J to 2 bases, leaving 5 bases not matched to a gene. CDR3 DNA sequence: TGTGCCATCAGTGCTGGACAGGGGTCACAAGAGACCCAGTACTTC. Protein sequence: CAISAGQGSQETQYF.

Remarks on this clonotype: A much larger clone lies a single base off, so this may be a read error. This rearrangement joins TRBV24-1 to TRBJ2-5; 10 bases agree with TRBD1. Germline V gene lookup returns CDR1 KGHDR and CDR2 SFDVKD. The CDR3 runs 15 residues. J was trimmed by 11 bases and V by 4 bases; bases with no gene match: 12. This CDR3 reads CATSEGTGDRNEQYF. DNA of the CDR3: TGTGCCACCAGTGAAGGGACAGGGGATCGTAATGAGCAGTACTTC.

This clonotype turned up a few times. The chain joins TRBV6-5 to TRBJ1-2, with D perhaps matching TRBD1 (6 bases). CDR1 is MNHEY and CDR2 is SVGAGI in the germline V gene. Trimming removed 6 bases from V and 2 bases from J, with 10 bases in between. The CDR3 is made up of 13 amino acids. The CDR3: CASRTGTNYGYTF. CDR3 in DNA: TGTGCCAGCAGAACCGGGACAAACTATGGCTACACCTTC.

The V gene is TRBV29-1, the J gene TRBJ2-7; maybe TRBD2 (6 bases). The CDR3 has 14 amino acids. The ends were cut back, 5 bases at V and 9 bases at J, with 23 bases in the middle. The germline V gene encodes CDR1 SQVTM and CDR2 ANQGSEA. The CDR3 nucleotides are TGCAGCGTTATTAGGGCGGAGGGTCCCAATGGGCAGTACTTC. Its translation: CSVIRAEGPNGQYF.

This chain uses TRBV11-2 with TRBJ2-1; 13 bases match TRBD2. Germline loops: CDR1 SGHAT, CDR2 FQNNGV. This CDR3 comprises 17 residues. V was clipped by 4 bases and J by 10 bases; unmatched bases: 13. The CDR3, as DNA: TGTGCCAGCAGCTCCCGCGGTACTAGCGGGAGGGCCCTCGAGCAGTTCTTC. Translating it yields CASSSRGTSGRALEQFF.

Worth noting for this clonotype: A much bigger clone sits one base away, suggesting this may be a read error. The rearrangement joins TRBV9 to TRBJ2-5; D remains unclear. Germline loops: CDR1 SGDLS, CDR2 YYNGEE. Trimming pared 4 bases from V and 11 bases from J, leaving 21 bases between. CDR3 length: 14 amino acids. The DNA for the CDR3 is TGTGCCAGCAGCCCCGCGACCGAGGTCAATGAGCAGTACTTC. It codes for CASSPATEVNEQYF.

The chain couples TRBV2 to TRBJ2-5, with a weak D call TRBD2 (6 bases). Germline CDR1 is SNHLY and CDR2 is FYNNEI. The length of the CDR3 is 15 residues. V was cut by 5 bases and J by 7 bases, with 20 bases left in between. CDR3 DNA: TGTGCCAGCAGTTACCACACGACTAGTTCTGTGACCCAGTACTTC. This sequence encodes CASSYHTTSSVTQYF.

Comment on this clonotype: This may be a read error: a much more frequent sequence differs by one nucleotide. The gene calls are TRBV7-2 and TRBJ2-1, with D possibly being TRBD2 (7 bases). Trimming removed 6 bases from V and 2 bases from J, with 11 bases in between. Per germline, CDR1 SGHTA and CDR2 FQGNSA. The CDR3 runs to 14 residues. In DNA form, the CDR3 reads TGTGCCAGCAGAACGGGGGGCGCCTACAATGAGCAGTTCTTC. It translates to CASRTGGAYNEQFF.

This clonotype has just a few counts. The rearrangement joins TRBV18 to TRBJ2-4; TRBD2 aligns across 12 bases. With 3 bases clipped from V and 1 base from J, the junction kept 1 base outside the gene matches. The germline CDR1 and CDR2 sequences are KGHSH and LQKENI. The CDR3 is made up of 16 amino acids. CDR3 sequence reads: CASSPGLAGAKNIQYF. The CDR3 DNA reads TGTGCCAGCTCACCCGGACTAGCGGGGGCCAAAAACATTCAGTACTTC.

The chain links TRBV6-2 or TRBV6-3 to TRBJ1-4, with D tentatively TRBD1 (5 bases). Germline V gene data show CDR1 as MNHEY and CDR2 as SVGEGT. V was clipped by 6 bases and J by 0 bases, with 17 bases between them. The CDR3 totals 17 residues. The CDR3 coding sequence is TGTGCCAGCAGCGATCCCGGGACGTTAGCAACTAATGAAAAACTGTTTTTT. Protein sequence: CASSDPGTLATNEKLFF.

The V and J genes are TRBV20-1 and TRBJ2-3; D ambiguous. Trimming shortened V by 3 bases and J by 0 bases, and 13 bases separated the two germline ends. The CDR3 runs 15 residues. The germline V gene has CDR1 DFQATT and CDR2 SNEGSKA (reference sequence). CDR3 amino acids: CSASGTLRSTDTQYF. The CDR3 region has the DNA TGCAGTGCTAGCGGAACCCTACGGAGCACAGATACGCAGTATTTT.

J is TRBJ2-1 and V is TRBV7-2, with TRBD2 matching over 7 bases. Losses at the gene ends were 6 bases for V and 7 bases for J; bases not matched to a gene: 18. Germline V gene data show CDR1 as SGHTA and CDR2 as FQGNSA. The CDR3 contains 17 residues. The CDR3 DNA reads as TGTGCCAGCAGGGGGGGGAGTGCGATATCCAGCTCGAATGAGCAGTTCTTC. Its protein is CASRGGSAISSSNEQFF.

This clonotype appeared many times. The rearrangement uses TRBV28 and TRBJ2-1; D call uncertain. V was trimmed by 9 bases and J by 0 bases, leaving 12 bases between them. The CDR3 runs to 14 residues. In germline, CDR1 is MDHEN, CDR2 SYDVKM. The CDR3 coding sequence is TGTGCCAGTCGGCCGGAAAGCTCCTACAATGAGCAGTTCTTC. It codes for CASRPESSYNEQFF.

This clonotype was counted a few times. This chain uses TRBV6-6 with TRBJ2-5; TRBD1 might be the D (6 bases). The J call may be incorrect, as the DNA end agrees better with TRBJ2-7. Germline-derived CDR1 and CDR2 are MNHNY and SVGAGI (reference sequence). The CDR3 totals 16 residues. The CDR3 reads CASRQGLLATGNEQYF. DNA of the CDR3: TGTGCCAGCAGACAGGGTCTCCTCGCTACTGGTAACGAGCAGTACTTC.

The gene calls are TRBV29-1 and TRBJ2-7; TRBD1 agrees at 8 bases. This CDR3 is built from 12 residues. J gave up 3 bases and V 7 bases, and 5 bases lay outside the gene matches. Per the germline V gene, CDR1 is SQVTM and CDR2 is ANQGSEA. In DNA form, the CDR3 reads TGCAGCGGAGCAGGGGGCGGCTACGAGCAGTACTTC. This encodes CSGAGGGYEQYF.

The chain links TRBV9 to TRBJ2-5, with 8 bases identical to TRBD2. J gave up 1 base and V 7 bases, and 9 bases lay outside the gene matches. Germline lookup yields CDR1 SGDLS and CDR2 YYNGEE. CDR3 length: 15 amino acids. CDR3 in amino acids: CASGVAGSIQETQYF. The CDR3 DNA is TGTGCCAGCGGGGTAGCGGGGAGCATCCAAGAGACCCAGTACTTC.

The gene calls are TRBV3-1 and TRBJ2-1; 7 nucleotides match TRBD1. This CDR3 region has 15 residues. The V gene end was trimmed by 0 bases and the J gene end by 13 bases; junction bases not matched to a gene: 12. Looked up from germline, CDR1 is LGHDT and CDR2 is YNNKEL (reference sequence). CDR3 in DNA: TGTGCCAGCAGCCAAGATCAGGGGGTGAGAGAGACCCAGTTCTTC. Its translation is CASSQDQGVRETQFF.

This chain connects TRBV12-3 or TRBV12-4 to TRBJ1-5, with no clear D. The CDR3 runs to 13 residues. Between the trimmed V and J ends, which lost 6 bases and 6 bases, there was a span of 12 bases. DNA for the CDR3: TGTGCCAGCAGCGAAGGGTTGGGTCAGCCCCAGCATTTT. It translates to CASSEGLGQPQHF.

V is TRBV6-2 or TRBV6-3 and J is TRBJ2-5, with 8 bases lining up with TRBD2. The CDR3 length is 16 residues. Germline values: CDR1 MNHEY, CDR2 SVGEGT. The ends lost 7 bases at V and 1 base at J; junction bases unmatched: 11. The CDR3 sequence is CASNRGTRRAQETQYF. The CDR3 DNA follows: TGTGCCAGCAACCGAGGGACTAGAAGGGCCCAAGAGACCCAGTACTTC.

This chain's CDR3 is CASRTTEGVYNEQYF. The CDR3 DNA sequence: TGCGCCAGCAGAACCACGGAGGGGGTCTACAATGAGCAGTACTTC. This rearrangement joins TRBV5-1 to TRBJ2-1; TRBD1 or TRBD2 may be the D gene (6 bases each). The DNA end is more similar to TRBJ2-7, so the J call may be wrong. Germline lookup yields CDR1 SGHRS and CDR2 YFSETQ. The CDR3 is made up of 15 amino acids.

This clonotype was seen ten or more times. This rearrangement joins TRBV28 to TRBJ2-7; D is undetermined. This CDR3 has 13 amino acids. Germline lookup yields CDR1 MDHEN and CDR2 SYDVKM. Trimming pared 5 bases from V and 0 bases from J, leaving 8 bases between. The CDR3 loop reads CASSPLSSYEQYF. The DNA for the CDR3 is TGTGCCAGCAGTCCCCTAAGCTCCTACGAGCAGTACTTC.

The rearrangement uses TRBV5-1 and TRBJ1-6; D unresolved. CDR1 SGHRS and CDR2 YFSETQ come from the germline V gene. The CDR3 spans 14 residues. Trimming took 0 bases from V and 6 from J, leaving 7 bases between them. CDR3 DNA: TGCGCCAGCAGCTTGGACGGTTTTAATTCACCCCTCCACTTT. It encodes CASSLDGFNSPLHF. The full variable domain, rest sourced from reference TRBV5-1 and TRBJ1-6, is KAGVTQTPRYLIKTRGQQVTLSCSPISGHRSVSWYQQTPGQGLQFLFEYFSETQRNKGNFPGRFSGRQFSNSRSEMNVSTLELGDSALYLCASSLDGFNSPLHFGNGTRLTVT.

This rearrangement joins TRBV3-1 to TRBJ2-3, with TRBD2 identical over 12 bases. The CDR3 consists of 15 residues. CDR1 is LGHDT, CDR2 YNNKEL, per germline (reference sequence). J gave up 5 bases and V 4 bases, and 4 bases lay outside the gene matches. CDR3: CASSRGLAGGDTQYF. CDR3 DNA sequence: TGTGCCAGCAGCCGGGGACTAGCGGGCGGAGATACGCAGTATTTT.

The table lists this clonotype with a few counts. The chain uses TRBV4-2 and TRBJ1-2; D possibly corresponds to TRBD1 (6 bases). V gave up 0 bases and J gave up 8 bases, with 19 bases separating them. This CDR3 contains 16 residues. CDR1 and CDR2 (germline): LGHNA, YNFKEQ. In DNA, the CDR3 is TGTGCCAGCAGCCAAGATGGTAACAGGGTCGGGGACGGCTACACCTTC. Translated, it gives CASSQDGNRVGDGYTF.

The chain couples TRBV5-1 to TRBJ2-3; 8 bases line up with TRBD1. This CDR3 spans 16 amino acids. Looked up from germline, CDR1 is SGHRS and CDR2 is YFSETQ. After removal of 4 bases from V and 2 bases from J, the junction contained 9 bases not matched to a gene. CDR3 sequence (DNA): TGCGCCAGCAGCCCTGGGGACAGGCCGACCACAGATACGCAGTATTTT. Its translation: CASSPGDRPTTDTQYF. Full variable domain (outside the CDR3, taken from reference TRBV5-1 and TRBJ2-3): KAGVTQTPRYLIKTRGQQVTLSCSPISGHRSVSWYQQTPGQGLQFLFEYFSETQRNKGNFPGRFSGRQFSNSRSEMNVSTLELGDSALYLCASSPGDRPTTDTQYFGPGTRLTVL.

This clonotype was detected only a few times. The V and J genes are TRBV6-5 and TRBJ2-4, with 8 positions matching TRBD1. The V and J ends lost 1 base and 8 bases, in that order; junction bases with no gene match: 10. CDR3 size: 16 residues. Germline-derived CDR1 and CDR2 are MNHEY and SVGAGI. DNA of the CDR3: TGTGCCAGCAGTTACTTAGGACAGGGACGTAGGGACATTCAGTACTTC. This translates into CASSYLGQGRRDIQYF.

The chain links TRBV12-3 or TRBV12-4 to TRBJ1-2; D perhaps matches TRBD1 (5 bases). This CDR3 spans 13 amino acids. Trimming stripped 5 bases from V and 0 bases from J, with 7 bases between. CDR3 sequence: CASSTGSNYGYTF. CDR3 coding DNA: TGTGCCAGCAGTACAGGTTCTAACTATGGCTACACCTTC.

V and J are TRBV29-1 and TRBJ2-7, with D tentatively TRBD1 or TRBD2 (6 bases each). In germline, CDR1 is SQVTM, CDR2 ANQGSEA. The CDR3 totals 13 residues. The V and J ends lost 3 bases and 7 bases respectively, with 16 bases between them. CDR3 in DNA: TGCAGCGTTGAGGGGGGCCGCCGACAGGAGCAGTACTTC. Translating gives CSVEGGRRQEQYF.

This clonotype was observed a handful of times. This chain connects TRBV5-1 to TRBJ1-1; D possibly corresponds to TRBD1 (6 bases). V was shortened by 2 bases and J by 1 base, with 15 bases between the two germline ends. Per the germline V gene, CDR1 is SGHRS and CDR2 is YFSETQ. CDR3 size: 16 residues. DNA of the CDR3: TGCGCCAGCAGCTTTCTTGGGGGCGCGTCGAACACTGAAGCTTTCTTT. As protein: CASSFLGGASNTEAFF.

The J gene is TRBJ1-2, the V gene TRBV6-5; D is unclear. Germline loops: CDR1 MNHEY, CDR2 SVGAGI. V shed 6 bases and J shed 3 bases, with 14 bases lying between them. This CDR3 has 14 residues. The CDR3 nucleotides read TGTGCCAGCAGCCCCGGACGGACTGACTATGGCTACACCTTC. This sequence encodes CASSPGRTDYGYTF.